The clone carrying this T cell receptor beta chain was observed at least ten times. The entry originates in a study of regulatory T cells in long-lasting Graves disease. Described time point: persistent/refractory GD, antithyroid drugs over 5 years with positive TRAb. Extracted RNA from PBMCs served as the source of the TCR library. This CDR3 comprises 15 residues. Germline V gives CDR1 MDHEN, CDR2 SYDVKM. The ends lost 5 bases at V and 4 bases at J; junction bases unmatched: 4. For TCR beta, libraries came from iRepertoire HTBI primers and Arm-PCR of CDR3 regions. A single record per CDR3 protein comes from TCRdb applying MiXCR to the multiplex PCR reads. This sample has 400,000 or so distinct CDR3 sequences, with around 20% found just once.

The clonotype originates from a female donor with Graves disease. The genes are TRBV28 and TRBJ2-7; TRBD2 aligns across 14 bases. This sample comprised peripheral blood mononuclear cells (PBMCs), obtained when the disease was refractory, from a patient treated with antithyroid drugs. CDR3 region: CASSRGTSGSYEQYF. Written as DNA, the CDR3 is TGTGCCAGCAGTAGGGGGACTAGCGGGAGTTACGAGCAGTACTTC.